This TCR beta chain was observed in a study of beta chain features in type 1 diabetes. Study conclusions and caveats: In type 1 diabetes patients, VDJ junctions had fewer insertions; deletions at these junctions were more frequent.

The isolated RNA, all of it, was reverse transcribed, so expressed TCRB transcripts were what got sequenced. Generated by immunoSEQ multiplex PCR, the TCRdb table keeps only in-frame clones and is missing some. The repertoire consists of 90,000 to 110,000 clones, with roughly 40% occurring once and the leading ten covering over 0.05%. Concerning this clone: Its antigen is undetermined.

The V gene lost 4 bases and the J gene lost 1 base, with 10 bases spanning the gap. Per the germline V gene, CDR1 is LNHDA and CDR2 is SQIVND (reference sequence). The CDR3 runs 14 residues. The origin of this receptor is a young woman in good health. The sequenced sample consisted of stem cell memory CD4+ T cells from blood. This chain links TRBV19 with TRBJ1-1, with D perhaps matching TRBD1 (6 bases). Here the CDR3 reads CASSTGHPNTEAFF. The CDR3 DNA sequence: TGTGCCAGTAGTACGGGACACCCGAACACTGAAGCTTTCTTT.